One sample yielded the 5 T cell receptor beta chains listed below, sequenced in a study of T-cell memory formation after mild COVID-19. TCRdb redid the calling of the 5' RACE reads with MiXCR, one entry per CDR3 protein. This sample has tens of thousands of distinct CDR3 sequences, with more than 20% found just once. The sequenced material came from PBMCs or a T cell subset sorted from them (not recorded which). The receptors come from a man younger than 35 who had mild COVID-19 (a few samples of this study predate the infection). Cell type and time point are not known.

This clonotype came up a few times. The V and J genes are TRBV4-3 and TRBJ1-5; D uncertain. This CDR3 comprises 16 residues. The germline V gene encodes CDR1 LGHNA and CDR2 YSLEER. Deletions cut 0 bases from V and 6 bases from J, with 15 bases between. The CDR3 sequence is CASSQDSHPKGQPQHF. The DNA for the CDR3 is TGCGCCAGCAGCCAAGATTCACATCCGAAGGGTCAGCCCCAGCATTTT.

This clonotype has more than one count but fewer than ten. This chain joins TRBV29-1 and TRBJ1-2, with 8 bases aligning to TRBD1. The CDR3 has 13 amino acids. V lost 7 bases, J lost 8 bases, and 12 bases stayed unmatched. Germline CDR1 SQVTM, CDR2 ANQGSEA. This chain's CDR3 is CSAKRQGRSGYTF. The DNA for the CDR3 is TGCAGCGCAAAACGACAGGGGAGGTCCGGCTACACCTTC. The whole variable domain, remainder taken from reference TRBV29-1 and TRBJ1-2, is SAVISQKPSRDICQRGTSLTIQCQVDSQVTMMFWYRQQPGQSLTLIATANQGSEATYESGFVIDKFPISRPNLTFSTLTVSNMSPEDSSIYLCSAKRQGRSGYTFGSGTRLTVV.

CDR3 amino acids: CASSPHPWEAYPYEQYF. For the CDR3, the DNA is TGTGCCAGCAGCCCCCATCCATGGGAAGCTTATCCCTACGAGCAGTACTTC. The rearrangement uses TRBV9 and TRBJ2-7; D is undetermined. The CDR3 loop spans 17 amino acids. V lost 4 bases and J 2 bases, leaving 22 bases between the germline ends. Germline V lookup: CDR1 SGDLS, CDR2 YYNGEE.

The rearrangement joins TRBV27 to TRBJ2-7, with 7 nucleotides matching TRBD1. This CDR3 contains 16 residues. The J segment lost 3 bases and the V segment lost 3 bases, leaving 11 bases of the junction unmatched. Germline V gene sequence: CDR1 MNHEY, CDR2 SMNVEV (reference sequence). The CDR3 here is CASSLVGTVRNYEQYF. In DNA form, the CDR3 reads TGTGCCAGCAGTTTGGTCGGGACAGTGAGAAACTACGAGCAGTACTTC.

This clonotype appeared a few times. The V gene is TRBV7-6, the J gene TRBJ1-1, with D possibly TRBD1 on 5 matching bases. The CDR3 is 13 residues long. Germline-derived CDR1 and CDR2 are SGHVS and FNYEAQ. V lost 5 bases to trimming and J lost 5 bases, with 12 bases between them. In DNA, the CDR3 is TGTGCCAGCAGCGCACGGGGGGGAACTGAAGCTTTCTTT. Protein sequence: CASSARGGTEAFF.